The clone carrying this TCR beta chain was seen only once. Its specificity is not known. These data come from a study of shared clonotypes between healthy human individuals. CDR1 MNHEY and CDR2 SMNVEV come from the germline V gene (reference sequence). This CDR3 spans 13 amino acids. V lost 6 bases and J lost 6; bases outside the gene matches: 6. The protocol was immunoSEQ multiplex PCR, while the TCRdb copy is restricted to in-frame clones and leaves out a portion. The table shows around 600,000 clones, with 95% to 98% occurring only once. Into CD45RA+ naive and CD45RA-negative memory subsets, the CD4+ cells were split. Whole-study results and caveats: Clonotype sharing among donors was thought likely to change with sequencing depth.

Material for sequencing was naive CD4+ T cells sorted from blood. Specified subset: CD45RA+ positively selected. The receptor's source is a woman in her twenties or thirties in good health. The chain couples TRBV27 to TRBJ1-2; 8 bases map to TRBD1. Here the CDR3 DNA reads TGTGCCAGCAGGAGCAGGGGGCAAGATGGCTACACCTTC. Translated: CASRSRGQDGYTF.